This T cell receptor beta chain was found in a study of T-cell reconstitution after alpha-beta-depleted transplantation in children. V gave up 1 base and J gave up 2 bases; unmatched junction bases: 5. Germline assignment: CDR1 KGHSH and CDR2 LQKENI. This CDR3 spans 16 amino acids. Preparation of the TCRbeta library involved a method that used unique molecular identifiers. TCRdb independently ran MiXCR on the PCR reads; one entry per CDR3 protein. The sample contains roughly 500,000 distinct CDR3 sequences, around a third of which appear only once. The chain carries TRBV18 and TRBJ1-3; 7 positions agree with TRBD1. This clonotype was obtained from a human donor who donated a stem cell graft to a child with aplastic anemia. Source: PBMCs from the stem cell graft donor, taken from the stem cell graft. The CDR3 here is CASSPQGGEAGNTIYF. CDR3 in DNA: TGTGCCAGCTCACCACAAGGGGGCGAGGCTGGAAACACCATATATTTT. The entire variable domain, with the rest obtained from reference TRBV18 and TRBJ1-3, is as follows: NAGVMQNPRHLVRRRGQEARLRCSPMKGHSHVYWYRQLPEEGLKFMVYLQKENIIDESGMPKERFSAEFPKEGPSILRIQQVVRGDSAAYFCASSPQGGEAGNTIYFGEGSWLTVV.